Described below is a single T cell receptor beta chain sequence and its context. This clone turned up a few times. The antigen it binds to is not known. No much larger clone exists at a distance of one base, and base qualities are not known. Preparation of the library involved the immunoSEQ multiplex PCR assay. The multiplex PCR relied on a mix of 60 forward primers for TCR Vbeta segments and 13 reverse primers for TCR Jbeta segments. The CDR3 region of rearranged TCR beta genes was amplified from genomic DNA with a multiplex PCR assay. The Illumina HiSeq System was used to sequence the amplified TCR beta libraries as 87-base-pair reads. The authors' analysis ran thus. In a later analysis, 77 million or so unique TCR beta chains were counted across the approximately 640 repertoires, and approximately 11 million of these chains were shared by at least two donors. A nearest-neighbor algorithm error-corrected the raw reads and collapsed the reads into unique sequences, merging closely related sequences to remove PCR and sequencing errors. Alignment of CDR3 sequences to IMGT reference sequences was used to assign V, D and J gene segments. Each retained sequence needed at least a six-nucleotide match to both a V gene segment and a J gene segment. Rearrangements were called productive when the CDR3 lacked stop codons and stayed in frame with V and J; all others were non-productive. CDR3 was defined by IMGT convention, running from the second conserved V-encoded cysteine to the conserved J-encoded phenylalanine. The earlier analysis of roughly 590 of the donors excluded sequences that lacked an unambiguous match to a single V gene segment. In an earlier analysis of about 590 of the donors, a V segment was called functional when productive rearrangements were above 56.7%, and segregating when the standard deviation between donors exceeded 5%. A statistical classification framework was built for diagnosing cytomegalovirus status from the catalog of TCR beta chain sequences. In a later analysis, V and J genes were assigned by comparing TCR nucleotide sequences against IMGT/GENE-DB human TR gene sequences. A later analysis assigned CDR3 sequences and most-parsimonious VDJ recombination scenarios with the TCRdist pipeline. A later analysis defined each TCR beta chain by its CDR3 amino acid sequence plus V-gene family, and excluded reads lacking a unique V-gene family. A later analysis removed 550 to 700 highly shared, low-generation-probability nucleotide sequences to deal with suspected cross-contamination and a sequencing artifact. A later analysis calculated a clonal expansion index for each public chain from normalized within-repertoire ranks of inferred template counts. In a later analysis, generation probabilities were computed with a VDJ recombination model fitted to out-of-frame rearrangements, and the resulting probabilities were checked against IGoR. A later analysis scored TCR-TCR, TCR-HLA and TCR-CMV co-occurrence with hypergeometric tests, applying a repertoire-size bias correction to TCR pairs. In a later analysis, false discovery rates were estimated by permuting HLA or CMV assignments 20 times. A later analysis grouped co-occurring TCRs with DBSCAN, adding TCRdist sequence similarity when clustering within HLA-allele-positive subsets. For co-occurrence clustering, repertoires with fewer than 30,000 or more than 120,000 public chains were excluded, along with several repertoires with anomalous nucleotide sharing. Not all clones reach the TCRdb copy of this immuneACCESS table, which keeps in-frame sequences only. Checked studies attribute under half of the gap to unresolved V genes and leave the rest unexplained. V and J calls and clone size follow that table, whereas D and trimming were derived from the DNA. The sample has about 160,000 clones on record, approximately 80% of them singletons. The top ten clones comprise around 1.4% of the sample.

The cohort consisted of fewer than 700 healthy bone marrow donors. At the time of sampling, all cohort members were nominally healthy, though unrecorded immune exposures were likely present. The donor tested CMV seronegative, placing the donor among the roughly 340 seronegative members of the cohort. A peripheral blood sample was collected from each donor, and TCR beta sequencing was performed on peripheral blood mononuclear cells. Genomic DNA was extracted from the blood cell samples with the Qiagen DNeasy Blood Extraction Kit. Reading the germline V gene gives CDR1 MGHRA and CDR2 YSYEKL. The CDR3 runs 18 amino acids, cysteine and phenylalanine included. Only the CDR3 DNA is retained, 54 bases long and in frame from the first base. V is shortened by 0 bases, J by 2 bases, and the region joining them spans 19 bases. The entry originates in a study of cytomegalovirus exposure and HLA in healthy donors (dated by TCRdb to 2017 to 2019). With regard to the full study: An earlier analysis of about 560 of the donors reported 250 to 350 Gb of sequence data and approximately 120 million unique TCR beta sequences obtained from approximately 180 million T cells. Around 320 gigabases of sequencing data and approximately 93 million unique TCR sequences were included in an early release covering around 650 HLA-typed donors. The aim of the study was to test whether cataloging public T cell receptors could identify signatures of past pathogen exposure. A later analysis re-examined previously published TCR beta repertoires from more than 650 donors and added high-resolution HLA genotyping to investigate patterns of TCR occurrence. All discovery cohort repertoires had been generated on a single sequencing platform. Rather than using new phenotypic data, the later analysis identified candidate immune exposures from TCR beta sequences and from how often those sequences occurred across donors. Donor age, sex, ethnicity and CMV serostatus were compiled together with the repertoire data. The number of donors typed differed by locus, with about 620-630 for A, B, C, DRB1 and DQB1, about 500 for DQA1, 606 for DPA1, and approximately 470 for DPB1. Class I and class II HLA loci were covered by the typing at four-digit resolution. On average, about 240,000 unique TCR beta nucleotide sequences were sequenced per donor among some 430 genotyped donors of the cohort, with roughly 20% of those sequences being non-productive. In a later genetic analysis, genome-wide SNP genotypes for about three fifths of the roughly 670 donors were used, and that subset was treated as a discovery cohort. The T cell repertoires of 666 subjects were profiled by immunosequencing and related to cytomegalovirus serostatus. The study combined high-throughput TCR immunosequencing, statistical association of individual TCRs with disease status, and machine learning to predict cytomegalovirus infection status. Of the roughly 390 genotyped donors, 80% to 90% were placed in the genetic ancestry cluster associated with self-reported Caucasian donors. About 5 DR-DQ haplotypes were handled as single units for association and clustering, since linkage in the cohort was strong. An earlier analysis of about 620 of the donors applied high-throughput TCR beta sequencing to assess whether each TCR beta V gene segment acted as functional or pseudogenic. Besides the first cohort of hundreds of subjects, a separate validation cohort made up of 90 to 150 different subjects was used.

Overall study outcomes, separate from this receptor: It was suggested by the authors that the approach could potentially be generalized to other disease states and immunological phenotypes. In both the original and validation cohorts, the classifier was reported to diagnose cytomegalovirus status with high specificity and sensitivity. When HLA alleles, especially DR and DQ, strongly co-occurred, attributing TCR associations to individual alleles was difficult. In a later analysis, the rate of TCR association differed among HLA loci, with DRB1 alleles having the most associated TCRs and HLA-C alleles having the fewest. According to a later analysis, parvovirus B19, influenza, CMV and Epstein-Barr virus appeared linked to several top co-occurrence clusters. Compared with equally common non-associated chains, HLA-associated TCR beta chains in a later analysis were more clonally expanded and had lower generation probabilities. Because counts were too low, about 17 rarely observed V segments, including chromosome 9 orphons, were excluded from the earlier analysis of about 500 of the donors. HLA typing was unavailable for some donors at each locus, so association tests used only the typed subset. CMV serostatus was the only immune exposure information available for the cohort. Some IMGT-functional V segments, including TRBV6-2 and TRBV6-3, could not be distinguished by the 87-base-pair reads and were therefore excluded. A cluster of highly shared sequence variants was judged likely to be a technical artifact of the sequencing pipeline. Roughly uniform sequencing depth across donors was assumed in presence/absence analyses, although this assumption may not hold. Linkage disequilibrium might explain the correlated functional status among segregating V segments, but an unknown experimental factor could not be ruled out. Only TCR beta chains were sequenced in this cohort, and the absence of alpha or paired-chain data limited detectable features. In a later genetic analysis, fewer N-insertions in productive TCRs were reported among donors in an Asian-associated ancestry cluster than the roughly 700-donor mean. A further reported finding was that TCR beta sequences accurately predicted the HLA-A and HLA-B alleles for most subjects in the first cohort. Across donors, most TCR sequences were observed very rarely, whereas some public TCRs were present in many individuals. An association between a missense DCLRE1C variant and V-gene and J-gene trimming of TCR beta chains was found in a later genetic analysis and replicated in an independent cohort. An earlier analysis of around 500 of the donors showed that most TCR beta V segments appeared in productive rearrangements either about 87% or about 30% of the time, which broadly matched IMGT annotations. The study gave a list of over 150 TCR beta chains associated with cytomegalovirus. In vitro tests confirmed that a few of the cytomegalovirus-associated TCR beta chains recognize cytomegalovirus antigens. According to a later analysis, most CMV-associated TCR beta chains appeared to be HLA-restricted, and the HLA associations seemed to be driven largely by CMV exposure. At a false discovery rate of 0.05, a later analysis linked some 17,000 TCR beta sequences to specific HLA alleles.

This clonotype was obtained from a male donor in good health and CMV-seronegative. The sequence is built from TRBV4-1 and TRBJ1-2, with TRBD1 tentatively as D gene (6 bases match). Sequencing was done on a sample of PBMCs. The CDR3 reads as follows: CASSQERGRGRRNYGYTF. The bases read TGCGCCAGCAGCCAAGAGCGTGGCAGGGGACGCAGGAACTATGGCTACACCTTC.